This T cell receptor beta chain derives from a study of T cell repertoires in cytomegalovirus infection. The overall study: Use of recently identified HLA-C-restricted and well-studied HLA-B-restricted CMV epitopes was part of the study. Indications came from public TCR beta signatures; they pointed to CMV infection and to a matching HLA type. Study outcomes and limitations: Totalled public TCR beta family frequency picked out people who carried CMV plus the relevant HLA. What dominated the ex vivo response were HLA-C-restricted CMV-specific TCR beta clonotypes.

The sample holds a few counts of this clonotype. The antigen is unknown. Each CDR3 protein gets one entry after TCRdb re-called the reads with MiXCR. The table includes roughly 340,000 distinct CDR3 sequences, almost 30% detected once. Germline CDR1 SGHDT, CDR2 YYEEEE. CDR3 size: 14 residues. The V gene lost 2 bases and the J gene lost 6 bases, with 13 bases spanning the gap. The sequencing used cultured PBMCs, collected from culture after CMV antigen stimulation. The sequence was obtained from a human donor in good health (CMV status not recorded). Some clones in this sample may be carry-over from other donors' samples. V and J are TRBV5-6 and TRBJ2-3; TRBD2 might be the D (5 bases). CDR3 residues: CASSFGTGRDTQYF. CDR3 DNA sequence: TGTGCCAGCAGCTTCGGTACGGGAAGGGATACGCAGTATTTT.